A single sample is the source of the 17 T cell receptor beta chains below, sequenced in a study of shared clonotypes between healthy human individuals. Measured with immunoSEQ multiplex PCR; TCRdb has only the in-frame clones, and not every one. The table includes roughly 380,000 clones, about 96% detected once. The source material was memory CD8+ T cells sorted from blood. The subset here: CD45RO+ cells pooled with CCR7-negative TemRA cells. Every receptor here comes from a man aged 30 to 39 in good health.

The genes are TRBV28 and TRBJ1-4; TRBD1 might be the D (6 bases). This CDR3 contains 14 residues. V shed 5 bases and J shed 7 bases, with 14 bases lying between them. Germline V gene sequence: CDR1 MDHEN, CDR2 SYDVKM. The CDR3 here is CASSRGARLEKLFF. CDR3 in DNA: TGTGCCAGCAGTCGGGGGGCGCGACTTGAAAAACTGTTTTTT.

This sequence joins TRBV5-4 and TRBJ2-1, with 8 bases matching TRBD2. CDR1 is SGHNT, CDR2 YYREEE, per germline (reference sequence). With V trimmed by 4 bases and J by 3 bases, 6 bases remained unmatched. The length of the CDR3 is 15 residues. The CDR3 loop reads CASSPSGSGYNEQFF. The CDR3 nucleotides read TGTGCCAGCAGCCCGAGCGGGAGTGGCTACAATGAGCAGTTCTTC. Looking up the rest from reference TRBV5-4 and TRBJ2-1 gives the full variable domain: ETGVTQSPTHLIKTRGQQVTLRCSSQSGHNTVSWYQQALGQGPQFIFQYYREEENGRGNFPPRFSGLQFPNYSSELNVNALELDDSALYLCASSPSGSGYNEQFFGPGTRLTVL.

In DNA, the CDR3 is TGCGCCAGCAGCCAAGGTGGGAGGGGGGCAGATACGCAGTATTTT. As protein: CASSQGGRGADTQYF. The chain combines TRBV4-1 with TRBJ2-3; TRBD2 is a possible D gene (7 bases). Germline-derived CDR1 and CDR2 are MGHRA and YSYEKL. The V and J ends lost 1 base and 4 bases respectively, with 12 bases between them. This CDR3 has 15 residues.

The V gene is TRBV29-1, the J gene TRBJ1-2, with D maybe TRBD1 (6 bases). The CDR3 length is 12 residues. Trimming took 2 bases from V and 5 from J, leaving 9 bases between them. Germline V CDR1 and CDR2: SQVTM, ANQGSEA. CDR3 in amino acids: CSVEKGGYGYTF. CDR3 sequence (DNA): TGCAGCGTTGAAAAAGGGGGGTATGGCTACACCTTC.

This clone was counted between two and nine times. The genes are TRBV10-3 and TRBJ2-2; 7 bases agree with TRBD2. Germline V gives CDR1 ENHRY, CDR2 SYGVKD. V lost 6 bases and J lost 4; bases outside the gene matches: 11. CDR3 length: 16 residues. In DNA, the CDR3 is TGTGCCATCAGAGCCTCCGGGACTACCTTCACCGGGGAGCTGTTTTTT. The encoded protein is CAIRASGTTFTGELFF.

The rearrangement joins TRBV10-3 to TRBJ2-7; 9 bases line up with TRBD2. CDR3 length: 14 residues. Germline assignment: CDR1 ENHRY and CDR2 SYGVKD. V dropped 2 bases and J dropped 6; count of bases not matched to a gene: 5. CDR3 sequence (DNA): TGTGCCATCAGTGAGGCGGGAGGGGGGTTCGAGCAGTACTTC. As protein: CAISEAGGGFEQYF.

The chain links TRBV18 to TRBJ2-5; 14 bases line up with TRBD2. The germline V gene has CDR1 KGHSH and CDR2 LQKENI. The CDR3 extends over 20 amino acids. Trimming took 2 bases from V and 5 from J; bases not matched to a gene: 16. The CDR3 is CASSPTPGTSGSLTFETQYF. Written as DNA, the CDR3 is TGTGCCAGCTCACCAACTCCCGGGACTAGCGGGAGTCTTACGTTCGAGACCCAGTACTTC.

V usage is TRBV28 and J usage is TRBJ2-1; 13 nucleotides agree with TRBD2. CDR1 MDHEN and CDR2 SYDVKM come from the germline V gene. The CDR3 is made up of 14 amino acids. J lost 6 bases, V lost 5 bases, and 1 base had no gene match. Here the CDR3 DNA reads TGTGCCAGCAGTAGACTAGCGGGAGGCAATGAGCAGTTCTTC. Translated: CASSRLAGGNEQFF.

V usage is TRBV7-9 and J usage is TRBJ2-7; 7 nucleotides agree with TRBD2. CDR1 is SEHNR, CDR2 FQNEAQ, per germline (reference sequence). V was clipped by 0 bases and J by 1 base; unmatched bases: 12. The CDR3 length is 18 residues. The CDR3 DNA sequence: TGTGCCAGCAGCTTAGCGGGGAGGGCTGGATTGGGTTCCTACGAGCAGTACTTC. It specifies CASSLAGRAGLGSYEQYF.

The CDR3 region has the DNA TGCAGTGCTTCCAGGGCTCAGCCCCAGCATTTT. Residues: CSASRAQPQHF. The gene calls are TRBV20-1 and TRBJ1-5; tentative D call: TRBD1 (5 bases). V shed 5 bases and J shed 6 bases, with 8 bases lying between them. Per the germline V gene, CDR1 is DFQATT and CDR2 is SNEGSKA (reference sequence). The CDR3 covers 11 residues.

The chain uses TRBV5-6 and TRBJ1-4; TRBD1 matches at 9 bases. The CDR3 covers 16 residues. The germline gives CDR1 SGHDT, CDR2 YYEEEE. The junction had 8 bases not matched to a gene; V was cut back by 4 bases and J by 4 bases. This chain's CDR3 is CASSTSGTGFNEKLFF. As DNA, the CDR3 is TGTGCCAGCAGCACCTCCGGGACAGGGTTTAATGAAAAACTGTTTTTT.

The V call is TRBV7-6, the J call TRBJ1-5; D unresolved. The CDR3 runs 12 residues. CDR1 is SGHVS and CDR2 is FNYEAQ in the germline V gene. Trimming took off 5 bases at V and 7 bases at J, with 9 bases between the two ends. The DNA of the CDR3 is TGTGCCAGCAGCGCCTTAGGGCAGCCCCAGCATTTT. Translating gives CASSALGQPQHF.

This clone came up once. The rearrangement uses TRBV27 and TRBJ1-5; D is perhaps TRBD1 (5 bases). This CDR3 spans 16 amino acids. Germline V gives CDR1 MNHEY, CDR2 SMNVEV (reference sequence). V was trimmed by 2 bases and J by 0 bases, leaving 11 bases between them. The CDR3 is CASSLEGRYSNQPQHF. CDR3 nucleotide sequence: TGTGCCAGCAGTTTAGAGGGACGGTATAGCAATCAGCCCCAGCATTTT.

Here the CDR3 reads CASTFSGGKTEAFF. The CDR3 coding sequence is TGTGCCAGCACCTTTTCAGGGGGTAAGACTGAAGCTTTCTTT. This chain joins TRBV27 and TRBJ1-1, with 7 bases lining up with TRBD1. The CDR3 sequence is 14 residues long. Germline V gene sequence: CDR1 MNHEY, CDR2 SMNVEV (reference sequence). V trimming: 7 bases; J trimming: 5 bases; junction bases outside the gene matches: 10.

The V gene is TRBV20-1, the J gene TRBJ2-7, with 8 bases aligning to TRBD1. This CDR3 comprises 11 residues. The ends lost 5 bases at V and 5 bases at J; junction bases unmatched: 2. Germline V lookup: CDR1 DFQATT, CDR2 SNEGSKA (reference sequence). The CDR3 DNA reads as TGCAGTGCTTACAGGGGGAACGAGCAGTACTTC. Translated: CSAYRGNEQYF.

This clone was found once. This sequence joins TRBV10-3 and TRBJ2-7; TRBD1 agrees at 8 bases. This CDR3 has 14 amino acids. Germline CDR1 is ENHRY and CDR2 is SYGVKD. V shed 6 bases and J 2 bases; nucleotides not matched to a gene: 6. The CDR3, as DNA: TGTGCCATCAGACATGACAGGGGCGCCTACGAGCAGTACTTC. It encodes CAIRHDRGAYEQYF.

This chain connects TRBV4-1 to TRBJ2-3, with a possible D match to TRBD2 (6 bases). V was cut by 1 base and J by 1 base, with 6 bases left in between. The CDR3 contains 14 residues. Germline V gene lookup returns CDR1 MGHRA and CDR2 YSYEKL. The CDR3 nucleotides read TGCGCCAGCAGCCAAGCTAGCGGCACAGATACGCAGTATTTT. Protein: CASSQASGTDTQYF.